The 6 T cell receptor beta chains in this list originate from one sample, sequenced in a study of cytomegalovirus exposure and HLA in healthy donors. PCR primers comprised 60 Vbeta and 13 Jbeta primers. The data were produced by immunoSEQ multiplex PCR, yet TCRdb's version contains in-frame clones alone and is incomplete. The sample has over 95,000 clones, roughly four fifths seen once. Sequenced input: PBMCs. The receptor set was obtained from a woman aged 18-30 years in good health and CMV-seronegative.

The rearrangement links TRBV6-4 to TRBJ1-2, with 7 bases aligning to TRBD1. This CDR3 is 15 amino acids long. Germline V gene sequence: CDR1 MRHNA, CDR2 SNTAGT. With 5 bases clipped from V and 1 base from J, the junction kept 7 bases outside the gene matches. For the CDR3, the DNA is TGTGCCAGCAGTAGGACAGGTGAAATTAACTATGGCTACACCTTC. This codes for CASSRTGEINYGYTF.

V usage is TRBV6-5 and J usage is TRBJ2-1, with D perhaps matching TRBD1 (5 bases). The CDR3 length is 11 residues. V lost 5 bases, J lost 8 bases, and 7 bases lay in between. From germline, CDR1 is MNHEY and CDR2 SVGAGI. CDR3 region: CASSQGYEQFF. The DNA of the CDR3 is TGTGCCAGCAGTCAGGGCTATGAGCAGTTCTTC.

The chain uses TRBV7-9 and TRBJ1-6; perhaps TRBD1 as D (6 bases). V shed 8 bases and J shed 7 bases, with 12 bases lying between them. CDR1 and CDR2 from the germline V gene are SEHNR and FQNEAQ (reference sequence). The CDR3 contains 13 residues. The CDR3 sequence: CASHRDINSPLHF. The CDR3 DNA follows: TGTGCCAGCCACCGGGACATCAATTCACCCCTCCACTTT.

J is TRBJ2-3 and V is TRBV7-8; 8 nucleotides align to TRBD2. CDR3 length: 16 amino acids. The junction had 6 bases not matched to a gene; V was cut back by 2 bases and J by 2 bases. The germline CDR1 and CDR2 sequences are SGHVS and FQNEAQ. The CDR3: CASSLFGLAITDTQYF. In nucleotides, the CDR3 is TGTGCCAGCAGCTTATTTGGACTAGCTATCACAGATACGCAGTATTTT.

J is TRBJ2-2 and V is TRBV29-1, with TRBD2 matching 8 bases. The CDR3 consists of 12 residues. Germline assignment: CDR1 SQVTM and CDR2 ANQGSEA. The ends lost 8 bases at V and 7 bases at J; junction bases unmatched: 6. CDR3 amino acids: CSSGSGVGELFF. The CDR3 DNA sequence: TGCAGCAGCGGGAGCGGTGTCGGGGAGCTGTTTTTT.

This chain connects TRBV6-5 to TRBJ1-2; 8 bases are a match to TRBD1. J lost 5 bases, V lost 2 bases, and 4 bases had no gene match. CDR3 length: 14 amino acids. Germline CDR1 and CDR2: MNHEY and SVGAGI. This CDR3 is CASSYTTGGYGYTF. CDR3 nucleotides: TGTGCCAGCAGTTACACAACAGGGGGGTATGGCTACACCTTC.